A single sample gave rise to the 17 T cell receptor beta chains below, sequenced in a study of blood T cell repertoires in COVID-19. Some clones are missing from TCRdb's copy, which holds only in-frame ones; the method was immunoSEQ multiplex PCR. In the table there are fewer than 250,000 clones, roughly 80% of which are singletons. The sample was peripheral blood. The receptors derive from a woman of 80 years or more with acute or convalescent COVID-19.

V usage is TRBV29-1 and J usage is TRBJ2-5, with D unresolved. The CDR3 is 11 amino acids. V lost 3 bases to trimming and J lost 5 bases, with 7 bases between them. The germline CDR1 and CDR2 sequences are SQVTM and ANQGSEA. The CDR3 loop is CSVEKAETQYF. The CDR3 DNA is TGCAGCGTTGAGAAAGCGGAGACCCAGTACTTC.

This clone has only a few counts. This rearrangement joins TRBV5-1 to TRBJ1-1, with 8 bases lining up with TRBD1. The V and J ends lost 3 bases and 5 bases, in that order; junction bases with no gene match: 6. The germline gives CDR1 SGHRS, CDR2 YFSETQ. The CDR3 has 14 residues. CDR3 sequence reads: CASSSQGARTEAFF. CDR3 bases: TGCGCCAGCAGCTCTCAGGGGGCGAGGACTGAAGCTTTCTTT.

This clone was seen a few times. V gene TRBV5-6 combines with J gene TRBJ2-2, with a possible D match to TRBD1 (5 bases). CDR3 length equals 15 residues. Germline-derived CDR1 and CDR2 are SGHDT and YYEEEE. V was pared by 0 bases and J by 4 bases, with 10 bases between. This CDR3 is CASSLGQGGTGELFF. DNA of the CDR3: TGTGCCAGCAGCTTGGGTCAGGGTGGCACCGGGGAGCTGTTTTTT.

The rearrangement joins TRBV30 to TRBJ1-1; D is unclear. Trimming shortened V by 3 bases and J by 0 bases, and 11 bases separated the two germline ends. CDR1 and CDR2 from the germline V gene are GTSNPN and SVGIG (reference sequence). The CDR3 loop spans 14 amino acids. The CDR3 is CAWSRWGVNTEAFF. For the CDR3, the DNA is TGTGCCTGGAGCCGCTGGGGAGTGAACACTGAAGCTTTCTTT.

The gene calls are TRBV19 and TRBJ1-2, with 10 bases lining up with TRBD1. Trimming at V came to 3 bases and at J to 6 bases, leaving 10 bases not matched to a gene. The germline V gene encodes CDR1 LNHDA and CDR2 SQIVND (reference sequence). The CDR3 has 16 amino acids. The CDR3 spells CASSMLPGTGADGYTF. CDR3 sequence (DNA): TGTGCCAGTAGTATGCTTCCCGGGACAGGGGCCGATGGCTACACCTTC.

The chain couples TRBV19 to TRBJ2-5; 12 positions match TRBD2. CDR3 length: 15 amino acids. The germline gives CDR1 LNHDA, CDR2 SQIVND (reference sequence). The junction had 6 bases not matched to a gene; V was cut back by 5 bases and J by 5 bases. In DNA form, the CDR3 reads TGTGCCAGTAGTCTCCTAGCGGGAGGGCCGGAGACCCAGTACTTC. Amino acid sequence: CASSLLAGGPETQYF.

This clone has at least ten counts. This sequence joins TRBV27 and TRBJ2-2; tentatively, D is TRBD2 (6 bases). This CDR3 is 15 amino acids long. Germline V lookup: CDR1 MNHEY, CDR2 SMNVEV (reference sequence). The V end was cut by 5 bases, the J end by 8 bases, with 18 bases between. The CDR3 sequence: CASSPLYPGTGELFF. For the CDR3, the DNA is TGTGCCAGCAGTCCCCTCTACCCCGGGACTGGGGAGCTGTTTTTT.

This sequence joins TRBV3-1 (or the pseudogene TRBV3-2) and TRBJ2-5; D call uncertain. The CDR3 is made up of 15 amino acids. V was clipped by 4 bases and J by 3 bases, with 15 bases between them. CDR1 LGHDT and CDR2 YNNKEL come from the germline V gene (reference sequence). In DNA form, the CDR3 reads TGTGCCAGCAGCCTTACAAATACACGGGAAGAGACCCAGTACTTC. Residues: CASSLTNTREETQYF.

This chain uses TRBV19 with TRBJ2-4; unclear D gene. V gave up 5 bases and J gave up 1 base, with 6 bases separating them. The CDR3 consists of 13 residues. In germline, CDR1 is LNHDA, CDR2 SQIVND (reference sequence). CDR3 sequence reads: CASSDTAKNIQYF. DNA for the CDR3: TGTGCCAGTAGTGACACTGCCAAAAACATTCAGTACTTC.

J is TRBJ2-2 and V is TRBV2, with 9 bases aligning to TRBD2. Germline CDR1 and CDR2: SNHLY and FYNNEI. V gave up 4 bases and J gave up 5 bases; unmatched junction bases: 11. The CDR3 consists of 17 residues. The CDR3 nucleotides are TGTGCCAGCAGTGGAGGTAGCGGGAGCGTTAGAACCGGGGAGCTGTTTTTT. Protein: CASSGGSGSVRTGELFF.

The J gene is TRBJ1-5, the V gene TRBV5-6, with a weak D call TRBD1 (6 bases). CDR1 and CDR2 from the germline V gene are SGHDT and YYEEEE. CDR3 size: 14 residues. V gave up 5 bases and J gave up 7 bases, with 16 bases separating them. CDR3 residues: CASSRFGGGQPQHF. The CDR3 DNA follows: TGTGCCAGCAGTCGTTTTGGGGGGGGCCAGCCCCAGCATTTT.

This sequence joins TRBV7-9 and TRBJ2-2, with TRBD2 as a possible D gene (5 bases). The CDR3 runs 14 residues. The germline V gene has CDR1 SEHNR and CDR2 FQNEAQ (reference sequence). Trimming left V 8 bases short and J 4 bases short, with 14 bases between. The CDR3 protein is CASAWSGITGELFF. CDR3 nucleotide sequence: TGTGCCAGCGCCTGGAGCGGAATCACCGGGGAGCTGTTTTTT. The full variable domain, with the rest looked up from reference TRBV7-9 and TRBJ2-2, is DTGVSQNPRHKITKRGQNVTFRCDPISEHNRLYWYRQTLGQGPEFLTYFQNEAQLEKSRLLSDRFSAERPKGSFSTLEIQRTEQGDSAMYLCASAWSGITGELFFGEGSRLTVL.

V usage is TRBV15 and J usage is TRBJ1-1; weak D call: TRBD1 (5 bases). The CDR3 has 14 amino acids. V was pared by 0 bases and J by 12 bases, with 17 bases between. Germline-derived CDR1 and CDR2 are LNHNV and YYDKDF (reference sequence). Written as DNA, the CDR3 is TGTGCCACCAGCAGAGACATGATAGGCAGGGCGCCTTTCTTT. Its protein product is CATSRDMIGRAPFF.

The rearrangement joins TRBV4-2 to TRBJ2-2, with 8 bases lining up with TRBD2. The CDR3 is 17 amino acids. Germline V gene data show CDR1 as LGHNA and CDR2 as YNFKEQ. V shed 0 bases and J 6 bases; nucleotides not matched to a gene: 9. The CDR3 region is CASSQEAGAGVAGELFF. The CDR3 nucleotides are TGTGCCAGCAGCCAAGAAGCGGGAGCGGGGGTCGCCGGGGAGCTGTTTTTT.

The chain recombines TRBV6-5 with TRBJ2-3, with 8 bases matching TRBD1. This CDR3 is 14 amino acids long. V lost 6 bases to trimming and J lost 4 bases; unmatched junction nucleotides: 6. Germline values: CDR1 MNHEY, CDR2 SVGAGI. The CDR3 nucleotides read TGTGCCAGCAGGGACAGGGCCGGCCCAGATACGCAGTATTTT. This codes for CASRDRAGPDTQYF.

The V gene is TRBV6-5, the J gene TRBJ2-1; D perhaps matches TRBD1 (6 bases). This CDR3 has 12 amino acids. The V gene's germline CDR1 is MNHEY and CDR2 SVGAGI. The V gene lost 10 bases and the J gene lost 4 bases, with 11 bases spanning the gap. This CDR3 reads CAMGAGYNEQFF. The CDR3 DNA follows: TGTGCCATGGGGGCGGGTTACAATGAGCAGTTCTTC.

This clone was seen more than once but under ten times. CDR3 protein: CASSQDRTGGDYEQYF. CDR3 DNA: TGCGCCAGCAGCCAAGATCGGACAGGGGGGGACTACGAGCAGTACTTC. The chain has TRBV4-3 and TRBJ2-7, with TRBD1 matching over 10 bases. CDR1 and CDR2 (germline): LGHNA, YSLEER. This CDR3 is built from 16 residues. V lost 0 bases and J lost 3; bases outside the gene matches: 5.